One and the same sample provided the 15 T cell receptor beta chains below, sequenced in a study of regulatory T cells in long-lasting Graves disease. Time point of the sample: persistent/refractory GD, antithyroid drugs over 5 years with positive TRAb. With RNA extracted from PBMCs as input, the TCR library was made. In building TCR beta libraries, iRepertoire HTBI primers were used together with Arm-PCR of CDR3 regions. Each CDR3 protein gets one entry after TCRdb re-called the multiplex PCR reads with MiXCR. The table includes 350,000 to 500,000 distinct CDR3 sequences, over 20% detected once. Sequenced here: peripheral blood mononuclear cells (PBMCs), sampled when the disease was refractory, from a patient treated with antithyroid drugs. The receptors shown here come from a female donor with Graves disease.

This clonotype was seen at least ten times. The rearrangement joins TRBV3-1 to TRBJ1-4; no definite D call. Germline values: CDR1 LGHDT, CDR2 YNNKEL (reference sequence). The CDR3 is 14 amino acids. The germline V and J ends were trimmed by 0 bases and 7 bases, with 9 bases remaining between them. This CDR3 reads CASSQDRPTEKLFF. CDR3 bases: TGTGCCAGCAGCCAAGACCGCCCGACTGAAAAACTGTTTTTT.

This clonotype came up many times. This sequence joins TRBV25-1 and TRBJ2-5, with TRBD1 matching over 9 bases. The length of the CDR3 is 15 residues. The junction had 5 bases not matched to a gene; V was cut back by 4 bases and J by 2 bases. Germline V gene data show CDR1 as MGHDK and CDR2 as SYGVNS. The CDR3 region has the DNA TGTGCCAGCAGTGTACCCGGGACAGGGCAAGAGACCCAGTACTTC. Its translation: CASSVPGTGQETQYF.

On this clonotype: A much larger clonotype is one base distant, so this may be a read error. The chain is built from TRBV2 and TRBJ2-1; 7 bases align to TRBD1. The ends lost 4 bases at V and 2 bases at J; junction bases unmatched: 5. Per the germline V gene, CDR1 is SNHLY and CDR2 is FYNNEI. The CDR3 is 15 amino acids. The CDR3 nucleotides are TGTGCCAGCAGTGGAGACAGGGCTACCTACAATGAGCAGTTCTTC. It codes for CASSGDRATYNEQFF.

This clonotype turned up a few times. J is TRBJ2-7 and V is TRBV5-1, with a tentative D call TRBD2 (5 bases). The CDR3 totals 14 residues. The V end was cut by 4 bases, the J end by 4 bases, with 15 bases between. Germline CDR1 SGHRS, CDR2 YFSETQ. The CDR3 nucleotides are TGCGCCAGCAGCCTGACGGAGCGAGGGTACGAGCAGTACTTC. Protein: CASSLTERGYEQYF.

This clonotype was seen many times. The V call is TRBV12-3 or TRBV12-4, the J call TRBJ2-7, with 7 bases aligning to TRBD1. The trim removed 7 bases at V and 5 bases at J, leaving 5 bases unmatched. The CDR3 sequence is 12 residues long. CDR3 DNA sequence: TGTGCCAGCACCGACAGGGTCAACGAGCAGTACTTC. It translates to CASTDRVNEQYF.

The genes are TRBV7-3 and TRBJ2-1; TRBD2 matches 8 bases. The V gene's germline CDR1 is SGHTA and CDR2 FQGTGA. The CDR3 totals 15 residues. With 11 bases clipped from V and 0 bases from J, the junction kept 9 bases outside the gene matches. This CDR3 is CAVPLSGSSYNEQFF. In DNA, the CDR3 is TGTGCCGTACCATTAAGCGGGAGCTCCTACAATGAGCAGTTCTTC.

This clonotype has a count of ten or more. CDR3 residues: CASKARVNTGELFF. For the CDR3, the DNA is TGTGCCAGCAAGGCCAGGGTGAACACCGGGGAGCTGTTTTTT. The chain uses TRBV2 and TRBJ2-2; tentatively, D is TRBD1 (5 bases). V was cut by 7 bases and J by 1 base, with 10 bases left in between. From germline, CDR1 is SNHLY and CDR2 FYNNEI. The CDR3 sequence is 14 residues long.

This clonotype was observed a handful of times. The rearrangement links TRBV7-2 to TRBJ2-7; TRBD2 matches 9 bases. Germline V gene lookup returns CDR1 SGHTA and CDR2 FQGNSA. CDR3 length: 14 residues. J gave up 5 bases and V 5 bases, and 7 bases lay outside the gene matches. CDR3: CASSGSGSRDEQYF. The CDR3 DNA reads as TGTGCCAGCAGCGGTAGCGGGAGTCGCGACGAGCAGTACTTC.

At least ten counts were recorded for this clonotype. J is TRBJ2-7 and V is TRBV6-1; TRBD2 might be the D (5 bases). Trimming cost V 7 bases and J 0 bases, with 10 bases left between them. Germline CDR1 and CDR2: MNHNS and SASEGT. There are 13 residues in the CDR3. The CDR3 sequence is CASTKGSSYEQYF. CDR3 DNA: TGTGCCAGCACCAAAGGGAGCTCCTACGAGCAGTACTTC.

This clonotype was counted between two and nine times. For the CDR3, the DNA is TGTGCCAGTAGTATGGGACAGCTCTACGAGCAGTACTTC. Amino acids: CASSMGQLYEQYF. The genes are TRBV19 and TRBJ2-7; TRBD1 aligns across 7 bases. Germline values: CDR1 LNHDA, CDR2 SQIVND (reference sequence). The CDR3 runs 13 residues. The junction had 2 bases not matched to a gene; V was cut back by 3 bases and J by 3 bases.

This clonotype has only a few counts. This chain connects TRBV9 to TRBJ1-1; TRBD1 matches 9 bases. The CDR3 is 15 residues long. After removal of 3 bases from V and 2 bases from J, the junction contained 5 bases not matched to a gene. CDR1 and CDR2 (germline): SGDLS, YYNGEE. The CDR3 region has the DNA TGTGCCAGCAGCGCCCAGGGACAGGGCAACACTGAAGCTTTCTTT. Its translation is CASSAQGQGNTEAFF.

In this sample, this clonotype turned up many times. The gene calls are TRBV7-3 and TRBJ2-7; 9 bases are a match to TRBD1. J lost 1 base, V lost 5 bases, and 6 bases had no gene match. The CDR3 has 15 residues. Germline V gene sequence: CDR1 SGHTA, CDR2 FQGTGA. The CDR3 coding sequence is TGTGCCAGCAGCCCGAGGGACAGGGAATCCTACGAGCAGTACTTC. Its protein is CASSPRDRESYEQYF.

Of note for this clonotype: One end of the junction varies from germline; a read error may be responsible. This chain joins TRBV7-9 and TRBJ1-5; the match to TRBD1 covers 10 bases. Per germline, CDR1 SEHNR and CDR2 FQNEAQ (reference sequence). CDR3 size: 15 residues. The CDR3 DNA reads TGTGCCAGCAGCTCCATGACAGGGGGCAACCAGCCCCAGCATTTT. It encodes CASSSMTGGNQPQHF.

This clonotype has more than one count but fewer than ten. V gene TRBV2 combines with J gene TRBJ2-3, with 15 bases identical to TRBD2. The V and J ends lost 5 bases and 0 bases, in that order; junction bases with no gene match: 6. The germline V gene encodes CDR1 SNHLY and CDR2 FYNNEI. The CDR3 is 18 residues long. The CDR3 loop reads CASSWTSGRATSTDTQYF. In nucleotides, the CDR3 is TGTGCCAGCAGTTGGACTAGCGGGAGGGCGACTAGCACAGATACGCAGTATTTT.

CDR3 sequence: CASGLVPGSLEQFF. The DNA of the CDR3 is TGTGCTAGTGGTTTGGTACCCGGCAGTCTTGAGCAGTTCTTC. The chain recombines TRBV12-5 with TRBJ2-1, with D unclear. Trimming stripped 0 bases from V and 9 bases from J, with 12 bases between. The CDR3 contains 14 residues. CDR1 and CDR2 from the germline V gene are LGHNT and FRNRAP.